The 26 T cell receptor beta chains below come from one sample, sequenced in a study of a mutant IDH1 vaccine in newly diagnosed glioma (TCRdb year 2021). The intended sense of this specimen's time point label: week 23, last vaccination. Every vaccine dose consisted of 300 ug of a 20-mer mutant IDH1 peptide in Montanide, administered subcutaneously together with topical imiquimod. The method behind the library was the immunoSEQ multiplex PCR assay. The table comes from immuneACCESS by way of TCRdb, which keeps in-frame sequences with V and J called. Part of the clones is missing from these tables; in studies checked, under half for an unresolved V gene and the rest for unknown reasons. The table for this sample lists 25,000 to 30,000 clones; around 80% of them were counted only once. The top ten constitute 8.2% of the sample. No antigen has been identified for these receptors. The material sequenced was PBMCs, taken from a glioma patient whose treatment included an IDH1 peptide vaccine. These receptor sequences come from a woman aged 18-30 years with glioma.

The V gene is TRBV6-1, the J gene TRBJ2-1; 8 bases fit TRBD1. The junction had 5 bases not matched to a gene; V was cut back by 7 bases and J by 0 bases. The CDR3 spans 15 residues. Germline V gene sequence: CDR1 MNHNS, CDR2 SASEGT. The CDR3 DNA sequence: TGTGCCAGCAAGAAACAGGGGGACTCCTACAATGAGCAGTTCTTC. This sequence encodes CASKKQGDSYNEQFF.

The chain links TRBV5-1 to TRBJ1-2; the D is unclear. The ends were cut back, 0 bases at V and 5 bases at J, with 8 bases in the middle. Germline CDR1 and CDR2: SGHRS and YFSETQ. The CDR3 covers 13 residues. The chain's CDR3 is CASSLEQPYGYTF. CDR3 in DNA: TGCGCCAGCAGCTTGGAACAGCCTTATGGCTACACCTTC.

This clone appeared a single time. The V gene is TRBV25-1, the J gene TRBJ1-1, with unresolved D. CDR1 MGHDK and CDR2 SYGVNS come from the germline V gene. The V and J ends lost 1 base and 4 bases respectively, with 13 bases between them. This CDR3 is built from 15 residues. The CDR3 loop is CASSEFSGVGTEAFF. The CDR3 DNA sequence: TGTGCCAGCAGTGAATTCTCCGGGGTAGGCACTGAAGCTTTCTTT.

The chain links TRBV11-2 to TRBJ1-2; D gene ambiguous. CDR1 is SGHAT, CDR2 FQNNGV, per germline. CDR3 size: 14 residues. The V and J ends lost 4 bases and 0 bases respectively, with 9 bases between them. The CDR3 coding sequence is TGTGCCAGCAGCTCCAAGAACGCTAACTATGGCTACACCTTC. Amino acid sequence: CASSSKNANYGYTF.

The J gene is TRBJ1-5, the V gene TRBV2, with D perhaps matching TRBD1 (6 bases). Trimming removed 7 bases from V and 0 bases from J, with 16 bases in between. In germline, CDR1 is SNHLY, CDR2 FYNNEI. The CDR3 runs to 16 residues. This CDR3 is CASTRGADYSNQPQHF. In DNA form, the CDR3 reads TGTGCCAGCACACGGGGGGCAGACTATAGCAATCAGCCCCAGCATTTT.

The rearrangement links TRBV19 to TRBJ2-7, with TRBD2 identical over 10 bases. Germline V gives CDR1 LNHDA, CDR2 SQIVND (reference sequence). Trimming at V came to 4 bases and at J to 2 bases, leaving 2 bases not matched to a gene. The CDR3 sequence is 14 residues long. The CDR3 here is CASSSSGGTYEQYF. The CDR3 nucleotides are TGTGCCAGTAGTAGTAGCGGGGGGACCTACGAGCAGTACTTC.

This sequence joins TRBV19 and TRBJ2-7; 8 nucleotides line up with TRBD2. The V gene end was trimmed by 3 bases and the J gene end by 1 base; junction bases not matched to a gene: 17. Looked up from germline, CDR1 is LNHDA and CDR2 is SQIVND (reference sequence). The CDR3 sequence is 19 residues long. CDR3 sequence reads: CASSITGAGGGPGSYEQYF. CDR3 sequence (DNA): TGTGCCAGTAGTATTACTGGCGCGGGAGGAGGTCCGGGGTCCTACGAGCAGTACTTC.

This chain links TRBV6-1 with TRBJ1-5, with D hard to call. The germline V gene has CDR1 MNHNS and CDR2 SASEGT. The CDR3 totals 15 residues. V was clipped by 1 base and J by 4 bases, with 11 bases between them. The CDR3 DNA reads as TGTGCCAGCAGTGAAGATTGGGTGGGAAATCAGCCCCAGCATTTT. The encoded protein is CASSEDWVGNQPQHF.

The V call is TRBV5-8, the J call TRBJ2-1; D is possibly TRBD2 (5 bases). V lost 2 bases and J lost 4, with 25 bases in between. The CDR3 contains 19 residues. Germline CDR1 and CDR2: SGHTS and YDEGEE. CDR3 coding DNA: TGTGCCAGCAGCTTTTGGAGCGGTGAGAGGAACTCCGAGTACAATGAGCAGTTCTTC. The encoded protein is CASSFWSGERNSEYNEQFF.

The chain employs TRBV19 and TRBJ2-5; TRBD1 aligns across 9 bases. CDR1 LNHDA and CDR2 SQIVND come from the germline V gene (reference sequence). V was clipped by 6 bases and J by 5 bases; unmatched bases: 7. This CDR3 has 14 amino acids. CDR3 protein: CASRKTGGAETQYF. The CDR3 DNA is TGTGCCAGTAGAAAAACAGGGGGCGCGGAGACCCAGTACTTC.

The chain recombines TRBV6-6 with TRBJ1-1; D gene ambiguous. This CDR3 is 15 amino acids long. V gave up 0 bases and J gave up 0 bases, with 8 bases separating them. CDR1 and CDR2 from the germline V gene are MNHNY and SVGAGI (reference sequence). The CDR3 reads CASSYSERMNTEAFF. The CDR3 nucleotides are TGTGCCAGCAGTTACTCGGAGCGCATGAACACTGAAGCTTTCTTT.

The table lists this clone with a count of one. The chain uses TRBV7-9 and TRBJ2-6, with no clear D. From germline, CDR1 is SEHNR and CDR2 FQNEAQ (reference sequence). This CDR3 has 16 amino acids. V was pared by 1 base and J by 0 bases, with 7 bases between. The CDR3 spells CASSLVRLSGANVLTF. The CDR3 nucleotides are TGTGCCAGCAGCTTAGTTCGGCTCTCTGGGGCCAACGTCCTGACTTTC.

V gene TRBV18 combines with J gene TRBJ1-2; 7 bases match TRBD1. V dropped 1 base and J dropped 2; count of bases not matched to a gene: 4. CDR1 KGHSH and CDR2 LQKENI come from the germline V gene. There are 15 residues in the CDR3. The CDR3 protein is CASSPQVQGNYGYTF. The CDR3 DNA follows: TGTGCCAGCTCACCACAAGTACAGGGGAACTATGGCTACACCTTC. The whole variable domain, remainder taken from reference TRBV18 and TRBJ1-2, is NAGVMQNPRHLVRRRGQEARLRCSPMKGHSHVYWYRQLPEEGLKFMVYLQKENIIDESGMPKERFSAEFPKEGPSILRIQQVVRGDSAAYFCASSPQVQGNYGYTFGSGTRLTVV.

This chain connects TRBV11-2 to TRBJ2-7; 11 bases are a match to TRBD2. V gave up 5 bases and J gave up 3 bases; unmatched junction bases: 6. The CDR3 covers 15 residues. From germline, CDR1 is SGHAT and CDR2 FQNNGV. The chain's CDR3 is CASSADGTSGYEQYF. CDR3 sequence (DNA): TGTGCCAGCAGCGCCGACGGGACTAGCGGCTACGAGCAGTACTTC.

The chain couples TRBV2 to TRBJ2-7; 7 nucleotides match TRBD1. The germline V gene has CDR1 SNHLY and CDR2 FYNNEI. CDR3 length equals 15 residues. Trimming at V came to 1 base and at J to 3 bases, leaving 6 bases not matched to a gene. The CDR3 DNA reads as TGTGCCAGCAGTGAAGGCCAGGGGGTTTTCTACGAGCAGTACTTC. Protein product: CASSEGQGVFYEQYF. Full variable domain (outside the CDR3, taken from reference TRBV2 and TRBJ2-7): EPEVTQTPSHQVTQMGQEVILRCVPISNHLYFYWYRQILGQKVEFLVSFYNNEISEKSEIFDDQFSVERPDGSNFTLKIRSTKLEDSAMYFCASSEGQGVFYEQYFGPGTRLTVT.

This clone was seen a few times. V is TRBV19 and J is TRBJ2-7; 10 bases fit TRBD2. V was clipped by 10 bases and J by 2 bases; unmatched bases: 5. CDR1 and CDR2 from the germline V gene are LNHDA and SQIVND (reference sequence). CDR3 length equals 13 residues. The CDR3 loop reads CATGTSVTYEQYF. Written as DNA, the CDR3 is TGTGCCACTGGGACTAGCGTAACCTACGAGCAGTACTTC.

This rearrangement joins TRBV5-1 to TRBJ2-2; 10 nucleotides align to TRBD1. The V gene end was trimmed by 5 bases and the J gene end by 7 bases; junction bases not matched to a gene: 5. The CDR3 sequence is 14 residues long. The V gene's germline CDR1 is SGHRS and CDR2 YFSETQ. The CDR3: CASSPTGGGGELFF. The CDR3 region has the DNA TGCGCCAGCAGTCCGACAGGGGGCGGCGGGGAGCTGTTTTTT.

This chain joins TRBV4-2 and TRBJ1-2, with D possibly matching TRBD1 (5 bases). Germline CDR1 and CDR2: LGHNA and YNFKEQ. Trimming cost V 0 bases and J 4 bases, with 9 bases left between them. The CDR3 is 14 amino acids. CDR3 sequence reads: CASSQDGGGYGYTF. The CDR3 DNA reads as TGTGCCAGCAGCCAAGACGGGGGTGGCTATGGCTACACCTTC.

This chain uses TRBV25-1 with TRBJ2-1; 10 nucleotides align to TRBD2. The CDR3 is 16 amino acids. Germline V CDR1 and CDR2: MGHDK, SYGVNS. J was trimmed by 6 bases and V by 1 base; bases with no gene match: 6. The CDR3 loop reads CASSESRLAGANEQFF. Written as DNA, the CDR3 is TGTGCCAGCAGTGAATCAAGACTAGCGGGCGCCAATGAGCAGTTCTTC.

The V gene is TRBV30, the J gene TRBJ2-7; D not resolved. Germline-derived CDR1 and CDR2 are GTSNPN and SVGIG (reference sequence). The CDR3 runs 12 residues. Trimming removed 3 bases from V and 2 bases from J, with 8 bases in between. CDR3 sequence (DNA): TGTGCCTGGAGCCGGACGGCCTACGAGCAGTACTTC. This codes for CAWSRTAYEQYF.

The CDR3 DNA follows: TGTGCCAGCAGCCGACAGGGGGATCAGCCCCAGCATTTT. Translation: CASSRQGDQPQHF. The chain recombines TRBV6-6 with TRBJ1-5; TRBD1 matches at 9 bases. The CDR3 spans 13 residues. V was clipped by 6 bases and J by 5 bases; unmatched bases: 2. Germline V CDR1 and CDR2: MNHNY, SVGAGI (reference sequence).

V and J are TRBV7-9 and TRBJ2-7; D remains unclear. The V and J ends lost 4 bases and 2 bases respectively, with 9 bases between them. The germline CDR1 and CDR2 sequences are SEHNR and FQNEAQ (reference sequence). The CDR3 length is 13 residues. Here the CDR3 DNA reads TGTGCCAGCAGCTCGGACCGAACCTACGAGCAGTACTTC. Its protein product is CASSSDRTYEQYF.

The chain carries TRBV7-9 and TRBJ1-2, with TRBD1 matching 7 bases. This CDR3 is built from 13 residues. With V trimmed by 5 bases and J by 6 bases, 6 bases remained unmatched. The germline gives CDR1 SEHNR, CDR2 FQNEAQ (reference sequence). Here the CDR3 reads CASSVQGRDGYTF. The CDR3 nucleotides are TGTGCCAGCAGCGTACAGGGGAGGGATGGCTACACCTTC.

This chain links TRBV13 with TRBJ2-7; D is perhaps TRBD2 (7 bases). CDR3 size: 16 residues. In germline, CDR1 is PRHDT, CDR2 FYEKMQ (reference sequence). Trimming removed 5 bases from V and 0 bases from J, with 17 bases in between. The CDR3 loop reads CASSPEGGEVSYEQYF. For the CDR3, the DNA is TGTGCCAGCAGCCCAGAAGGGGGGGAGGTCTCCTACGAGCAGTACTTC. The full variable domain, in which reference TRBV13 and TRBJ2-7 provide the parts outside the CDR3, is AAGVIQSPRHLIKEKRETATLKCYPIPRHDTVYWYQQGPGQDPQFLISFYEKMQSDKGSIPDRFSAQQFSDYHSELNMSSLELGDSALYFCASSPEGGEVSYEQYFGPGTRLTVT.

The chain is built from TRBV7-2 and TRBJ1-5; D gene uncertain. Trimming pared 1 base from V and 0 bases from J, leaving 7 bases between. The CDR3 is 15 amino acids. Germline loops: CDR1 SGHTA, CDR2 FQGNSA. CDR3: CASSLGGPSNQPQHF. The CDR3 region has the DNA TGTGCCAGCAGCTTAGGCGGACCTAGCAATCAGCCCCAGCATTTT.

This clone appeared once. This chain connects TRBV2 to TRBJ2-3, with TRBD2 as a possible D gene (6 bases). V lost 8 bases and J lost 3, with 12 bases in between. CDR1 SNHLY and CDR2 FYNNEI come from the germline V gene. The CDR3 runs to 13 residues. DNA for the CDR3: TGTGCCAGCCTCGAGCGGGCTACAGATACGCAGTATTTT. This translates into CASLERATDTQYF.